Listed here is a single TCR beta chain. Antigen unknown. These data belong to a study of cytomegalovirus exposure and HLA in healthy donors. The germline V gene has CDR1 LNHDA and CDR2 SQIVND (reference sequence). The CDR3 extends over 13 amino acids. The V gene end was trimmed by 4 bases and the J gene end by 10 bases; junction bases not matched to a gene: 4. Study results and limitations: Data from an earlier analysis indicated that most TCR beta V segments were productive either about 90% or about 30% of the time. It has been reported that TCR beta sequences accurately predicted the HLA-A and HLA-B alleles of most subjects. Later genetic work tied a missense DCLRE1C variant to beta-chain V and J trimming.

Primers: 60 Vbeta forward and 13 Jbeta reverse. Assay used: immunoSEQ multiplex PCR; TCRdb lists only in-frame clones, some missing. Of 50,000 to 60,000 clones listed, 75% to 80% were seen once; the top ten hold less than 3%. Samples came from healthy bone marrow donors. The sequenced sample consisted of PBMCs. The sequence came from a woman in her thirties or forties in good health and CMV-seropositive. This rearrangement joins TRBV19 to TRBJ2-1, with 10 bases identical to TRBD2. CDR3 DNA sequence: TGTGCCAGTAGTAGGGTAGCGGGGGGCGAGCAGTTCTTC. Translation gives CASSRVAGGEQFF.